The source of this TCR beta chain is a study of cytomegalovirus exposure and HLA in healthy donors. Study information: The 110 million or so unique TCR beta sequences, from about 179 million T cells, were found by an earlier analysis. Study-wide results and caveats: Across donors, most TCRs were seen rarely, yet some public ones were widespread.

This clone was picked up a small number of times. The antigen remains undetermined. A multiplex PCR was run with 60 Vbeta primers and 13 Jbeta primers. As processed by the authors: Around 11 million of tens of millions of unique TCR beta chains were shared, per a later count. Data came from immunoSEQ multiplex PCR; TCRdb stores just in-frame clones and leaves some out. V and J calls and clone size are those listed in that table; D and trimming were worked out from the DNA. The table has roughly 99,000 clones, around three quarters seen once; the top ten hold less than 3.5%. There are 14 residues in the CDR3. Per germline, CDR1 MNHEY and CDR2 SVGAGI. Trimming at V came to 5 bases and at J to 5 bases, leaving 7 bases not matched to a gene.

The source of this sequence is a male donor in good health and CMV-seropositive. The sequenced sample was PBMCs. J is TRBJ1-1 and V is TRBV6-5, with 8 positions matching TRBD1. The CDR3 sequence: CASSPPTGVTEAFF. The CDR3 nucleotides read TGTGCCAGCAGTCCGCCGACAGGGGTTACTGAAGCTTTCTTT.